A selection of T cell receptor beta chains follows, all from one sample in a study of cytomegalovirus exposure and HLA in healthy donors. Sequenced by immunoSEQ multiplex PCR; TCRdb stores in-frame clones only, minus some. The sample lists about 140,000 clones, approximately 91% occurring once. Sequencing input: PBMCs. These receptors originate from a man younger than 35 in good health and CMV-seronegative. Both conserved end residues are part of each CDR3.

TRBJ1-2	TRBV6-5	CASSYGGTSNYGYTF
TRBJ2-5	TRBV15	CATSRDNSGQETQYF
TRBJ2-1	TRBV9	CASSESDNEQFF
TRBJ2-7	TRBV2	CASSWTVHEQYF
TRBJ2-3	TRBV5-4	CASSFQLAGATDTQYF
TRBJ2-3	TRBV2	CASSEGGGWAQYF
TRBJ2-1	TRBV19	CASSIMGSNEQFF
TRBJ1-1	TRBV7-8	CASTTRRAGEEAFF
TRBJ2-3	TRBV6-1	CASSVSSGTQYF
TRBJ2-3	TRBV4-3	CASSAGILAGVFSDTQYF
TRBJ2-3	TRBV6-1	CASSETLADTQYF
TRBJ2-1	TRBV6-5	CASSYRGRSEQFF
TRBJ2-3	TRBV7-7	CASSLAAGTGADTQYF
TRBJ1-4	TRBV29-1	CSVEVPSSPEAEKLFF
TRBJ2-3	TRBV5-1	CASSPSVSSDTQYF
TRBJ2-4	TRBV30	CAWSASGTKNIQYF
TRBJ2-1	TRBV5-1	CASSLWTGAGLYNEQFF
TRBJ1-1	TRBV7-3	CASSLVGGSNTEAFF
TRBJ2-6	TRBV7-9	CASPLPGGRSGANVLTF
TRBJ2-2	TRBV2	CASTHNTDSFWELFF